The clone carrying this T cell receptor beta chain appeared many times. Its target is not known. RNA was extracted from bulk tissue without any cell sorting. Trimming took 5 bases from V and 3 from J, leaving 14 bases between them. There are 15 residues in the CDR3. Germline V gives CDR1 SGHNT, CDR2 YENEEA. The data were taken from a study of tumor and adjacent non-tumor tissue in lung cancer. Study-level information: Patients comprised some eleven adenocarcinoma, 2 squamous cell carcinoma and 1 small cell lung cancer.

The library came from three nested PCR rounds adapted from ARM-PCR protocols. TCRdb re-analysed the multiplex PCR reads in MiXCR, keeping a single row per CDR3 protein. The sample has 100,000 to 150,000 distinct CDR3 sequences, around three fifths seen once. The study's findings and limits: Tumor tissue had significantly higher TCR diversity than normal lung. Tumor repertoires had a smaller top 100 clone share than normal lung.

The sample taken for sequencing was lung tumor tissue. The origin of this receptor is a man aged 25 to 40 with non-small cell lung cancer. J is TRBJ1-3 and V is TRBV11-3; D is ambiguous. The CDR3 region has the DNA TGTGCCAGCAGCAACAGCCCAAGAGGTGGAAACACCATATATTTT. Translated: CASSNSPRGGNTIYF.